This TCR beta chain was observed in a study of Graves' ophthalmopathy and Graves' hyperthyroidism. This clonotype came up once. The CDR3 is made up of 17 amino acids. CDR1 is SGHTA, CDR2 FQGNSA, per germline. V was clipped by 5 bases and J by 0 bases, with 17 bases between them. For repertoire sequencing, the TCR beta CDR3 regions were amplified from RNA transcripts. Second-round multiplex PCR came after a first-round RT-PCR that employed HTBI primers. MiXCR, run by TCRdb on the multiplex PCR reads, gives a single entry per CDR3 protein. Of over a million distinct CDR3 sequences in the sample, 35% to 40% were seen once.

The sequenced sample consisted of peripheral blood or thyroid tissue (not recorded which). This sequence was found in an adult man with Graves' hyperthyroidism. The rearrangement links TRBV7-2 to TRBJ1-5; no reliable D call. Here the CDR3 DNA reads TGTGCCAGCAGCATACGACCTGGCGGGAATAGCAATCAGCCCCAGCATTTT. Its translation: CASSIRPGGNSNQPQHF.